This TCR beta chain is from a study of T cells after yellow fever vaccination. Study-wide background: Memory subsets EM, EMRA, CM and Tscm were separated by sorting based on CD3, CD45RA, CCR7 and CD95.

TCRdb reprocessed the 5' RACE reads with MiXCR, giving one entry per CDR3 protein. There are roughly 15,000 distinct CDR3 sequences in the sample; about 4.1% occur only once, and 0.4% to 0.45% lies in the top ten. This clonotype was seen many times. The CDR3 extends over 15 amino acids. In germline, CDR1 is LNHDA, CDR2 SQIVND (reference sequence). Trimming cost V 10 bases and J 3 bases, with 19 bases left between them. General study results and limits: The presence of abundant clonotypes contaminating from the bulk population was possible in FACS-sorted repertoires.

The specimen comprised PBMCs, either bulk or a sorted T-cell subset (CD4+, CD8+, memory, or dextramer-sorted; not recorded which), sampled 15 days after the yellow fever booster vaccination. The rearrangement joins TRBV19 to TRBJ1-5, with D perhaps matching TRBD1 (6 bases). The source is a man in his thirties or forties who received the YFV17D yellow fever vaccine. The CDR3 region is CATSLSGTPNQPQHF. Written as DNA, the CDR3 is TGTGCCACCAGCCTCTCAGGGACACCCAATCAGCCCCAGCATTTT.